The sequence of this TCR beta chain was determined in a study of blood T cell repertoires in COVID-19. Study background: Acute and convalescent COVID-19 specimens originated in the United States, Italy and Spain.

CDR1 is GTSNPN, CDR2 SVGIG, per germline (reference sequence). The CDR3 runs 14 residues. Between the trimmed V and J ends, which lost 1 base and 1 base, there was a span of 9 bases. TCRdb's copy holds only in-frame clones and misses some; the assay was immunoSEQ multiplex PCR. The sample includes about 240,000 clones, just under 85% of them seen just once. The V and J genes are TRBV30 and TRBJ2-3; D ambiguous. The sample comprised peripheral blood. This clonotype originated in a woman aged 60-75 years with active or convalescent COVID-19. The CDR3 region is CAWSGVTRTDTQYF. In DNA, the CDR3 is TGTGCCTGGAGTGGTGTCACTCGCACAGATACGCAGTATTTT.